This T cell receptor beta chain was captured by sequencing in a study of blood T cell repertoires in COVID-19. Overall study: COVID-19 samples from acute and convalescent phases originated in the United States, Italy and Spain. PBMCs, B-cell-depleted T cells, or T cells were the source of the cDNA or gDNA that made up the material.

Original methodology: The assay estimated nucleated cells by amplifying reference gene primers. Profiled with immunoSEQ multiplex PCR; TCRdb holds only in-frame clones, not every one. V, J and clone size are taken as reported in that table, and D and trimming were inferred from the DNA itself. The sample includes 180,000 or so clones, under 90% seen only once; the top ten take around 6.6%. The origin of this receptor is a man in his forties or fifties with acute or convalescent COVID-19. The sequencing input was peripheral blood.

In nucleotides, the CDR3 is TGTGCCAGCAGCCAAGCGGGGAGCGGGGGGCACAATGAGCAGTTCTTC. It is translated as CASSQAGSGGHNEQFF. The chain joins TRBV4-2 to TRBJ2-1, with 9 positions matching TRBD2. The CDR3 is made up of 16 amino acids. Germline CDR1 LGHNA, CDR2 YNFKEQ. J gave up 5 bases and V 1 base, and 6 bases lay outside the gene matches.